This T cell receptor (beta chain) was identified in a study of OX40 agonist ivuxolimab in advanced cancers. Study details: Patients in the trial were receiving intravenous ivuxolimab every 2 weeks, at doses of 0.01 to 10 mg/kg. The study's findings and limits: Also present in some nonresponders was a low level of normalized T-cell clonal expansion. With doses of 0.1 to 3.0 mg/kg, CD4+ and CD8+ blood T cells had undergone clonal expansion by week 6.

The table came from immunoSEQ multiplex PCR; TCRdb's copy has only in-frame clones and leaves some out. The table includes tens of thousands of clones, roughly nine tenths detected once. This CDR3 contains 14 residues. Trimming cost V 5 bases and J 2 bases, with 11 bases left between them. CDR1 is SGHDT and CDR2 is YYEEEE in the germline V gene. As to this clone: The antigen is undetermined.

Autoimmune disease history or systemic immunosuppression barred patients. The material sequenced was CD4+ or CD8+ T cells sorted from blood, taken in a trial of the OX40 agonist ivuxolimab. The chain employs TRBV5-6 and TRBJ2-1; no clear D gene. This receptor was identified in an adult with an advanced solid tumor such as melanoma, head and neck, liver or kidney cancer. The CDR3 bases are TGTGCCAGCAGTCCAAACTGGGCCTACAATGAGCAGTTCTTC. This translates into CASSPNWAYNEQFF.